This record looks at one T cell receptor (beta chain) sequence and its context. What it recognizes is unknown. The PCR had 60 Vbeta and 13 Jbeta primers. Clones were read by immunoSEQ multiplex PCR, and TCRdb kept only the in-frame ones, dropping some. The table has around 62,000 clones, about 80% seen once. This entry belongs to a study of cytomegalovirus exposure and HLA in healthy donors. General observations from the study: Presence/absence analyses assumed roughly uniform sequencing depth across donors. About 87% or about 30% of the time was how often most TCR beta V segments were productive, according to an earlier analysis.

Germline V gene sequence: CDR1 ENHRY, CDR2 SYGVKD. The CDR3 is made up of 13 amino acids. V dropped 8 bases and J dropped 5 bases, with 12 bases sitting between them. The clonotype comes from a man in his sixties in good health and CMV-seropositive. The chain has TRBV10-3 and TRBJ1-4; possible D gene TRBD1, 5 bases. The sample taken for sequencing was PBMCs. DNA for the CDR3: TGTGCCATCGGGCGGGGCGCCAATGAAAAACTGTTTTTT. It specifies CAIGRGANEKLFF.